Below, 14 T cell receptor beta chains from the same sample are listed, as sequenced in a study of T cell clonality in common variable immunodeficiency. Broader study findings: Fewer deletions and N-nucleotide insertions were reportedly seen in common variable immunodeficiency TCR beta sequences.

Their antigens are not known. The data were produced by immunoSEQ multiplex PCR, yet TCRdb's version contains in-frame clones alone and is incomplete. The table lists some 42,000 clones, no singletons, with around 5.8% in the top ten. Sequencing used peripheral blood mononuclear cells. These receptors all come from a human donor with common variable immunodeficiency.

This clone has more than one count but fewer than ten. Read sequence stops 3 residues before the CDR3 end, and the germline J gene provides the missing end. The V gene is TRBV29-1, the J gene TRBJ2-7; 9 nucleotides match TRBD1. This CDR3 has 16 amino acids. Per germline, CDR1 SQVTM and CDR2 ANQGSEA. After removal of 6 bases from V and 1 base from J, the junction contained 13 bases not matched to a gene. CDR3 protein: CSVIDFGTGSSYEQYF. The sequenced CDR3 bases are TGCAGCGTGATCGACTTTGGGACAGGGAGTTCCTACGAG.

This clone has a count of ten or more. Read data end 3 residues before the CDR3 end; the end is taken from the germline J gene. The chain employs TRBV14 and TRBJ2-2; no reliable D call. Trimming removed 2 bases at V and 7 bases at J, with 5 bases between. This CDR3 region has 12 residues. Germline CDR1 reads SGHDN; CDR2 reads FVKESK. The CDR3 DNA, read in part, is TGTGCCAGCAGCCAATCCATCGGGGAG. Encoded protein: CASSQSIGE. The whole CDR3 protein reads CASSQSIGELFF.

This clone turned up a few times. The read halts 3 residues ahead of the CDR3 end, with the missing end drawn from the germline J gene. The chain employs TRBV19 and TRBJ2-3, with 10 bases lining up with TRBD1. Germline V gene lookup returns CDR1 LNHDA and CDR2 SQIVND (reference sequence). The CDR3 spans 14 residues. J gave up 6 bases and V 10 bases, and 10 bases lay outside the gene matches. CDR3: CATHTGQGRDTQYF. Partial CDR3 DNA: TGTGCCACCCACACGGGACAGGGGAGGGATACG.

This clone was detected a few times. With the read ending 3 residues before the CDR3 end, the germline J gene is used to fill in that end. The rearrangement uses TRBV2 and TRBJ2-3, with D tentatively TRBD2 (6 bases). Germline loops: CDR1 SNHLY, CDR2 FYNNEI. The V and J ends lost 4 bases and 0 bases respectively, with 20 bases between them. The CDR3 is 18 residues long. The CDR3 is CASSGRLASVTSTDTQYF. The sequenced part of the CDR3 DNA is TGTGCCAGCAGTGGGAGGCTAGCGTCGGTTACTAGCACAGATACG. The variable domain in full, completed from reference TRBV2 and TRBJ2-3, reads EPEVTQTPSHQVTQMGQEVILRCVPISNHLYFYWYRQILGQKVEFLVSFYNNEISEKSEIFDDQFSVERPDGSNFTLKIRSTKLEDSAMYFCASSGRLASVTSTDTQYFGPGTRLTVL.

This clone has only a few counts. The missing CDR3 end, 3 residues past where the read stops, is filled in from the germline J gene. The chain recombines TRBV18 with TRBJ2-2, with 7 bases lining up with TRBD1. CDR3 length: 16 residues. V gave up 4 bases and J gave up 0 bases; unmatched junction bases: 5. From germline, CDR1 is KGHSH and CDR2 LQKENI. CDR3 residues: CASSQNTGANTGELFF. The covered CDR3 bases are TGTGCCAGCTCACAGAACACAGGGGCGAACACCGGGGAG.

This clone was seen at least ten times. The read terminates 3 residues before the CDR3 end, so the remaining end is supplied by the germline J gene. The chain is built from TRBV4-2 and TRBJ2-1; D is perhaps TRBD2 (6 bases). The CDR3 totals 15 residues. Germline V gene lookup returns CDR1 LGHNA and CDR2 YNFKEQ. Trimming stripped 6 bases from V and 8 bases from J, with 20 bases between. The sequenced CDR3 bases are TGTGCCAGCAGTCGGGTGTTTAGTAGCGGCGATGAG. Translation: CASSRVFSSGDE. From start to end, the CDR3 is CASSRVFSSGDEQFF.

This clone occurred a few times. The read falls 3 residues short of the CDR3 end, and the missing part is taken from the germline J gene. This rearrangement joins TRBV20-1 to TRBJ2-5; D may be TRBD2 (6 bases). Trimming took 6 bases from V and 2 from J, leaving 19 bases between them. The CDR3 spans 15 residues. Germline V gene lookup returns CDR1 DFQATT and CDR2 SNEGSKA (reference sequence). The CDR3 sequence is CSAFRVTRRQETQYF. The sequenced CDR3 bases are TGCAGTGCGTTCCGCGTGACTAGGCGACAAGAGACC.

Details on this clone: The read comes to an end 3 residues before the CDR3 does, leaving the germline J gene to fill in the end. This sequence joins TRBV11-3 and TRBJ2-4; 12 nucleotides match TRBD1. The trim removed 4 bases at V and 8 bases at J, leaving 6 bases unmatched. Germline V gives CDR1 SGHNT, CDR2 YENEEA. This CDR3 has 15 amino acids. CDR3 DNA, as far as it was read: TGTGCCAGCAGCTCCGGGACAGGGGGCACTCACATT. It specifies CASSSGTGGTHI. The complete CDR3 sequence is CASSSGTGGTHIQYF. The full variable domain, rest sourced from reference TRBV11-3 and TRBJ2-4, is EAGVVQSPRYKIIEKKQPVAFWCNPISGHNTLYWYLQNLGQGPELLIRYENEEAVDDSQLPKDRFSAERLKGVDSTLKIQPAELGDSAVYLCASSSGTGGTHIQYFGAGTRLSVL.

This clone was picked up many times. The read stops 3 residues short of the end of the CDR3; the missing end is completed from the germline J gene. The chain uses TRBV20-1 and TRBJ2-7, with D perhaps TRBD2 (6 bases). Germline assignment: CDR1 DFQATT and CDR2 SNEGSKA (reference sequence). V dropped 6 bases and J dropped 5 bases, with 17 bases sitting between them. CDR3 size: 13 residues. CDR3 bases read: TGCAGTGCCAAGAGCGGGTTGACCGACGAG. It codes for CSAKSGLTDE. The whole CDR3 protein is CSAKSGLTDEQYF.

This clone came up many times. CDR3 amino acids: CASSSQGYEQYF. CDR3 DNA, as far as it was read: TGCGCCAGCAGCTCACAGGGCTACGAG. The chain recombines TRBV5-1 with TRBJ2-7; a weak D match, TRBD1 (6 bases). The read halts 3 residues ahead of the CDR3 end, with the missing end drawn from the germline J gene. V lost 3 bases, J lost 3 bases, and 7 bases lay in between. The CDR3 covers 12 residues. CDR1 and CDR2 from the germline V gene are SGHRS and YFSETQ.

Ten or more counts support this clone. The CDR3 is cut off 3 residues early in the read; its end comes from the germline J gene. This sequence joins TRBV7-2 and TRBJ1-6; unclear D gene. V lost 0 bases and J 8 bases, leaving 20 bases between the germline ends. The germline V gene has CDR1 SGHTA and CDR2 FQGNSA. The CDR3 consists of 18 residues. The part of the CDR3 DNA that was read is TGTGCCAGCAGCTTAGCGCTCCGCGGCCGATTCGGGGATTCACCC. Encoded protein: CASSLALRGRFGDSP. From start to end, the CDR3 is CASSLALRGRFGDSPLHF.

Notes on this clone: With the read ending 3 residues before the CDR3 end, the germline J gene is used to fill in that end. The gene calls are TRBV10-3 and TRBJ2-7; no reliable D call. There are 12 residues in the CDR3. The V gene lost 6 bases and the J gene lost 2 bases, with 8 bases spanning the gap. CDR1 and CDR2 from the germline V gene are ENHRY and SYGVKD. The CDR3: CAISGLPYEQYF. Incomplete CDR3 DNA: TGTGCCATCAGCGGTCTGCCCTACGAG.

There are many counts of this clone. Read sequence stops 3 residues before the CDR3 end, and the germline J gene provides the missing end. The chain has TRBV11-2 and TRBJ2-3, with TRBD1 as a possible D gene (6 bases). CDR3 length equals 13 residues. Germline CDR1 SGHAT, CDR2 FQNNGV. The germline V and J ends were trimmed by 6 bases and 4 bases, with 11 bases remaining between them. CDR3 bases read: TGTGCCAGCAGTGGACAGTCCGCAGATACG. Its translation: CASSGQSADT. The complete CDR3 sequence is CASSGQSADTQYF.

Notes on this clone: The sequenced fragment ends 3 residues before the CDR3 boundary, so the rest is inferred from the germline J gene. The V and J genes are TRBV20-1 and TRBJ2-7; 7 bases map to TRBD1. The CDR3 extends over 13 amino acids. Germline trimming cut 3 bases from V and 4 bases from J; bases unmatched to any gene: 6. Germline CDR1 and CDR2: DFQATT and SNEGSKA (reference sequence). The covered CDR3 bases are TGCAGTGCTAGCAAGGGGGCCGTTTACGAG. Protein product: CSASKGAVYE. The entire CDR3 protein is CSASKGAVYEQYF.